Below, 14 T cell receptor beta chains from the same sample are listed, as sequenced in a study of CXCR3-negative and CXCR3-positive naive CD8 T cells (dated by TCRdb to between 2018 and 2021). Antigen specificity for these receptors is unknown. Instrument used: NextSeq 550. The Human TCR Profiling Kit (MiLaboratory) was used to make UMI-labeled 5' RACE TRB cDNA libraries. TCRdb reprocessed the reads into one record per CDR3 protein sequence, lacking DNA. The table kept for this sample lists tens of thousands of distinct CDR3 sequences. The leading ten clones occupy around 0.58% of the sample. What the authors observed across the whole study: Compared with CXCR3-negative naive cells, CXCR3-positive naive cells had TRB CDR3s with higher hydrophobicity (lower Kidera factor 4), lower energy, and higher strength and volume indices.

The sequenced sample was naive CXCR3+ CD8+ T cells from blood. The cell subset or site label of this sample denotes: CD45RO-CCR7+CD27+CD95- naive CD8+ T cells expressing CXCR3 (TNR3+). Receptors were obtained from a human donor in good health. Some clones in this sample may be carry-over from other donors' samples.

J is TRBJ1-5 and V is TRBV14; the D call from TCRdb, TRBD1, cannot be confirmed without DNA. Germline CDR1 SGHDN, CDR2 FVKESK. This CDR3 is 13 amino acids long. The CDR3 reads CASSPRGAQPQHF.

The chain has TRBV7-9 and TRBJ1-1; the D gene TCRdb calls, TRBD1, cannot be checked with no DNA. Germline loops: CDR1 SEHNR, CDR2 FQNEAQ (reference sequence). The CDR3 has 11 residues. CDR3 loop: CASSAGPEAFF.

The CDR3: CASKGLGFGTDTQYF. The chain carries TRBV12-3 or TRBV12-4 and TRBJ2-3. CDR3 length: 15 amino acids.

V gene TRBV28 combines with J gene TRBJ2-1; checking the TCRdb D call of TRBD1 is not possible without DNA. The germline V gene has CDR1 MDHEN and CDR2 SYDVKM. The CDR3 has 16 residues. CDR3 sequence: CASSPMGGGAYNEQFF.

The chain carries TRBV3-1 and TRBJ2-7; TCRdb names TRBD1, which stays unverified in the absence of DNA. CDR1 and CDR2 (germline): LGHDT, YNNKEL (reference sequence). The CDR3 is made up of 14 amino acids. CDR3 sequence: CASSAGTGEYEQYF.

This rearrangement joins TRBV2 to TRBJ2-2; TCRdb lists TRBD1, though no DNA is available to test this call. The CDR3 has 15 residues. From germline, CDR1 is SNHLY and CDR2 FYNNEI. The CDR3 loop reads CASSETGAFTGELFF.

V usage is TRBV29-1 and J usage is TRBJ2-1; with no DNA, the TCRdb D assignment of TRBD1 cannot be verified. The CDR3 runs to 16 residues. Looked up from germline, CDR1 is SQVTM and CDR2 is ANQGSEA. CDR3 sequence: CSVEGPGMTDYNEQFF.

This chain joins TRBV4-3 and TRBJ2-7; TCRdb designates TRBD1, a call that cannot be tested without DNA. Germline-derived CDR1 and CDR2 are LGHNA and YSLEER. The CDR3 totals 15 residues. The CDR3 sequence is CASSQDRQPTYEQYF.

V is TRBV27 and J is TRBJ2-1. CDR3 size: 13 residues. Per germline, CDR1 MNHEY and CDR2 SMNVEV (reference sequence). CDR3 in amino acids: CGSSFATMSEQFF.

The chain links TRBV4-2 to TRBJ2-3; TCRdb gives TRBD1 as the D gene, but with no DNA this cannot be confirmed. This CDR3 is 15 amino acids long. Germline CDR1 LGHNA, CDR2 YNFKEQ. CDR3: CASKTGGGDADTQYF.

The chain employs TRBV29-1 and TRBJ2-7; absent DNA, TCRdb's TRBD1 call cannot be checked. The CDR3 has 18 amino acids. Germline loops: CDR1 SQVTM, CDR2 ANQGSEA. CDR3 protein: CSVEAQGQVKGSSYEQYF.

The chain's CDR3 is CASSPPRTMNTEAFF. This sequence joins TRBV7-9 and TRBJ1-1. Per germline, CDR1 SEHNR and CDR2 FQNEAQ (reference sequence). CDR3 size: 15 residues.

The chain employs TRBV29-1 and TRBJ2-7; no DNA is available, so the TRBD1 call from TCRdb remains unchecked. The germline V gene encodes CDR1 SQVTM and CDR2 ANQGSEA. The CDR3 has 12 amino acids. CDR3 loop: CSVGVGSYEQYF.

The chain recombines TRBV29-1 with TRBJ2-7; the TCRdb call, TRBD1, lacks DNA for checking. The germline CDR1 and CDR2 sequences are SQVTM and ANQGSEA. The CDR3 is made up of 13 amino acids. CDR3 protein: CSVNRGSTYEQYF.